The sequence of this TCR beta chain was determined in a study of T cell responses to AZD1222 COVID-19 vaccine. This clone is a singleton in its sample. The method was immunoSEQ multiplex PCR; TCRdb's version includes in-frame clones alone and lacks a portion of them. The data contain 130,000 to 150,000 clones, about 89% of them seen just once; the ten biggest clones take up 2.8%. The V and J ends lost 4 bases and 2 bases respectively, with 12 bases between them. This CDR3 has 13 amino acids. Per germline, CDR1 SQVTM and CDR2 ANQGSEA. This TCR came from an adult in good health. The material sequenced was peripheral blood, taken on day 0 of MenACWY control vaccination. The chain has TRBV29-1 and TRBJ2-7, with D hard to call. Written as DNA, the CDR3 is TGCAGCGTTGCCTACACCTCAACCTACGAGCAGTACTTC. Residues: CSVAYTSTYEQYF.